These T cell receptor beta chains were read from a single sample in a study of T cell responses to AZD1222 COVID-19 vaccine. TCRdb's table, derived via immunoSEQ multiplex PCR, lists solely in-frame clones and lacks some. The data contain some 70,000 clones, 80% to 85% of them seen just once; the ten biggest clones take up roughly 9.8%. This specimen consisted of peripheral blood, obtained on day 0 of AZD1222 vaccination. The receptor set was obtained from an adult in good health. Both conserved end residues are part of each CDR3. D genes are given only for firm matches. Clone size is stated in some rows and not others, as once, few, many or a class when expanded.

V gene: TRBV6-6
J gene: TRBJ2-2
D gene: NA
clone size: NA
CDR3 protein: CASSYLAGTGELFF
CDR3 DNA: TGTGCCAGCAGTTATCTAGCAGGGACCGGGGAGCTGTTTTTT

V gene: TRBV28
J gene: TRBJ1-5
D gene: NA
clone size: NA
CDR3 protein: CASRGASDGNQPQHF
CDR3 DNA: TGTGCCAGCAGGGGCGCAAGTGACGGCAATCAGCCCCAGCATTTT

V gene: TRBV7-2
J gene: TRBJ2-7
D gene: NA
clone size: NA
CDR3 protein: CASSLRQSLGEQYF
CDR3 DNA: TGTGCCAGCAGCTTGAGACAGTCGTTGGGCGAGCAGTACTTC

V gene: TRBV6-6
J gene: TRBJ1-3
D gene: TRBD1
clone size: NA
CDR3 protein: CASSWTGQTAGNTIYF
CDR3 DNA: TGTGCCAGCAGTTGGACAGGGCAAACGGCTGGAAACACCATATATTTT

V gene: TRBV11-2
J gene: TRBJ2-5
D gene: TRBD2
clone size: NA
CDR3 protein: CASSLNSGGSETQYF
CDR3 DNA: TGTGCCAGCAGCTTAAATAGCGGGGGGTCCGAGACCCAGTACTTC

V gene: TRBV30
J gene: TRBJ2-1
D gene: TRBD2
clone size: few
CDR3 protein: CASHSGGGNEQFF
CDR3 DNA: TGTGCCTCCCATAGCGGGGGTGGCAATGAGCAGTTCTTC

V gene: TRBV7-9
J gene: TRBJ2-5
D gene: NA
clone size: NA
CDR3 protein: CASVYQETQYF
CDR3 DNA: TGTGCCAGCGTATACCAAGAGACCCAGTACTTC

V gene: TRBV28
J gene: TRBJ1-5
D gene: NA
clone size: NA
CDR3 protein: CASSFRQGERQPQHF
CDR3 DNA: TGTGCCAGCAGTTTTCGGCAGGGTGAGAGGCAGCCCCAGCATTTT

V gene: TRBV7-2
J gene: TRBJ2-1
D gene: TRBD1
clone size: NA
CDR3 protein: CASSLAIGTGVFGSYNEQFF
CDR3 DNA: TGTGCCAGCAGCTTAGCTATCGGGACAGGGGTTTTTGGCTCTTACAATGAGCAGTTCTTC

V gene: TRBV19
J gene: TRBJ2-6
D gene: NA
clone size: once
CDR3 protein: CASSGTGANVLTF
CDR3 DNA: TGTGCCAGTAGTGGGACAGGGGCCAACGTCCTGACTTTC

V gene: TRBV30
J gene: TRBJ1-4
D gene: TRBD1
clone size: once
CDR3 protein: CAWDLGQGNEKLFF
CDR3 DNA: TGTGCCTGGGACCTGGGACAGGGGAACGAAAAACTGTTTTTT

V gene: TRBV28
J gene: TRBJ2-3
D gene: TRBD2
clone size: NA
CDR3 protein: CASGTWGGDTQYF
CDR3 DNA: TGTGCCAGCGGGACTTGGGGGGGAGATACGCAGTATTTT

V gene: TRBV29-1
J gene: TRBJ2-3
D gene: NA
clone size: NA
CDR3 protein: CSPVADTDTQYF
CDR3 DNA: TGCAGCCCGGTAGCGGACACAGATACGCAGTATTTT

V gene: TRBV5-6
J gene: TRBJ1-4
D gene: TRBD1
clone size: NA
CDR3 protein: CASSWAGGREEKLFF
CDR3 DNA: TGTGCCAGCAGCTGGGCAGGGGGCAGAGAAGAAAAACTGTTTTTT

V gene: TRBV4-2
J gene: TRBJ2-3
D gene: TRBD1
clone size: NA
CDR3 protein: CASSQEGQGRYTDTQYF
CDR3 DNA: TGTGCCAGCAGCCAAGAAGGACAGGGCCGGTACACAGATACGCAGTATTTT

V gene: TRBV5-4
J gene: TRBJ1-4
D gene: TRBD1
clone size: NA
CDR3 protein: CASSLVQGAQSTNEKLFF
CDR3 DNA: TGTGCCAGCAGCTTGGTCCAGGGGGCTCAATCAACTAATGAAAAACTGTTTTTT

V gene: TRBV7-9
J gene: TRBJ1-1
D gene: NA
clone size: once
CDR3 protein: CASSFLVQNTEAFF
CDR3 DNA: TGTGCCAGCAGCTTTCTGGTCCAGAACACTGAAGCTTTCTTT

V gene: TRBV7-2
J gene: TRBJ2-5
D gene: TRBD2
clone size: NA
CDR3 protein: CASSLGLAGGETQYF
CDR3 DNA: TGTGCCAGCAGCCTCGGACTAGCGGGGGGGGAGACCCAGTACTTC

V gene: TRBV7-2
J gene: TRBJ2-1
D gene: TRBD2
clone size: NA
CDR3 protein: CASSRGGNEQFF
CDR3 DNA: TGTGCCAGCAGCCGGGGGGGCAATGAGCAGTTCTTC

V gene: TRBV11-3
J gene: TRBJ2-1
D gene: NA
clone size: NA
CDR3 protein: CASSLTQRAPSYNEQFF
CDR3 DNA: TGTGCCAGCAGCTTAACCCAGCGGGCCCCATCCTACAATGAGCAGTTCTTC

V gene: TRBV7-9
J gene: TRBJ1-1
D gene: NA
clone size: NA
CDR3 protein: CASSSQVSNTEAFF
CDR3 DNA: TGTGCCAGCAGCTCCCAGGTATCGAACACTGAAGCTTTCTTT

V gene: TRBV6-5
J gene: TRBJ1-2
D gene: NA
clone size: NA
CDR3 protein: CASSSEQGSFNYGYTF
CDR3 DNA: TGTGCCAGCAGTTCCGAACAGGGTTCGTTCAACTATGGCTACACCTTC

V gene: TRBV6-5
J gene: TRBJ1-2
D gene: NA
clone size: NA
CDR3 protein: CASSRQPGQNYGYTF
CDR3 DNA: TGTGCCAGCAGCCGCCAACCGGGCCAAAACTATGGCTACACCTTC

V gene: TRBV2
J gene: TRBJ1-4
D gene: TRBD1
clone size: NA
CDR3 protein: CASRGQGLSNEKLFF
CDR3 DNA: TGTGCCAGCAGGGGACAGGGGCTTAGTAATGAAAAACTGTTTTTT

V gene: TRBV6-5
J gene: TRBJ2-3
D gene: TRBD1
clone size: NA
CDR3 protein: CASRVTGSTDTQYF
CDR3 DNA: TGTGCCAGCAGAGTGACAGGGAGCACAGATACGCAGTATTTT

V gene: TRBV19
J gene: TRBJ1-2
D gene: NA
clone size: few
CDR3 protein: CASSITPWEYGYTF
CDR3 DNA: TGTGCCAGTAGTATCACCCCCTGGGAGTATGGCTACACCTTC

V gene: TRBV5-4
J gene: TRBJ1-1
D gene: NA
clone size: once
CDR3 protein: CASTRGNTEAFF
CDR3 DNA: TGTGCCAGCACCAGGGGGAACACTGAAGCTTTCTTT

V gene: TRBV7-2
J gene: TRBJ2-3
D gene: TRBD2
clone size: NA
CDR3 protein: CASSPSLAADTQYF
CDR3 DNA: TGTGCCAGCAGTCCAAGTCTAGCGGCAGATACGCAGTATTTT

V gene: TRBV21-1
J gene: TRBJ1-1
D gene: NA
clone size: NA
CDR3 protein: CASSGPTGRRTEAFF
CDR3 DNA: TGTGCCAGCAGCGGACCAACAGGGCGCCGCACTGAAGCTTTCTTT

V gene: TRBV7-9
J gene: TRBJ2-1
D gene: TRBD2
clone size: NA
CDR3 protein: CASSRAVGSGTYNEQFF
CDR3 DNA: TGTGCCAGCAGCCGCGCGGTAGGCAGCGGGACTTACAATGAGCAGTTCTTC

V gene: TRBV4-1
J gene: TRBJ1-6
D gene: NA
clone size: NA
CDR3 protein: CASREEASSYNSPLHF
CDR3 DNA: TGCGCCAGCCGGGAGGAGGCCAGCTCCTATAATTCACCCCTCCACTTT

V gene: TRBV5-1
J gene: TRBJ2-1
D gene: TRBD2
clone size: NA
CDR3 protein: CASRGSGGYNEQFF
CDR3 DNA: TGCGCCAGCAGAGGTAGCGGGGGGTATAATGAGCAGTTCTTC